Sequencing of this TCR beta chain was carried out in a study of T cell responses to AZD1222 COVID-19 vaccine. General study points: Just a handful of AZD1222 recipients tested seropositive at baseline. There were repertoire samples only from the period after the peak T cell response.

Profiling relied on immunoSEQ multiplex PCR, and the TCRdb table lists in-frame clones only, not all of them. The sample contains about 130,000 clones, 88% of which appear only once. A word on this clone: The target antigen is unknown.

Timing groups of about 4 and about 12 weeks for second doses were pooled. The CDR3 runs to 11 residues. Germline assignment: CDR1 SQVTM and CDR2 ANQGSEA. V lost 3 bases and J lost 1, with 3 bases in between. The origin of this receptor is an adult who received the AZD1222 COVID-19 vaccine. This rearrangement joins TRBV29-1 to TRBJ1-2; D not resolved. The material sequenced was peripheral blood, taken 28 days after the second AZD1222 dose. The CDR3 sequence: CSVDSNYGYTF. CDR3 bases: TGCAGCGTTGACAGTAACTATGGCTACACCTTC.